A single sample is the source of the 16 T cell receptor beta chains below, sequenced in a study of shared clonotypes between healthy human individuals (dated by TCRdb to the early 2020s). Library creation used the immunoSEQ multiplex PCR assay. The table comes from immuneACCESS by way of TCRdb, which keeps in-frame sequences with V and J called. Part of the clones is missing from these tables; in studies checked, under half for an unresolved V gene and the rest for unknown reasons. Across this sample there are roughly 2.6 million clones, with around nine tenths seen only once. Clones ranked in the top ten supply roughly 0.14% of the sample. What was sequenced was naive CD4+ T cells sorted from blood. This specimen's cell subset or site label, interpreted: CD45RA+ positively selected. The receptors were gathered from a young man in good health.

V gene TRBV2 combines with J gene TRBJ1-2; TRBD1 matches 9 bases. V lost 7 bases and J lost 6; bases outside the gene matches: 6. The CDR3 length is 13 residues. Germline-derived CDR1 and CDR2 are SNHLY and FYNNEI. CDR3 DNA: TGTGCCAGCAAGTTACAGGGGGCCAATGGCTACACCTTC. Amino acids: CASKLQGANGYTF.

This clone was counted once. The sample holds other DNA sequences that translate to the same CDR3. V is TRBV5-1 and J is TRBJ2-5; 12 positions match TRBD2. CDR1 is SGHRS, CDR2 YFSETQ, per germline. The J segment lost 1 base and the V segment lost 0 bases, leaving 1 base of the junction unmatched. There are 16 residues in the CDR3. This chain's CDR3 is CASSLALAGGQETQYF. In DNA, the CDR3 is TGCGCCAGCAGCTTGGCACTAGCGGGGGGCCAAGAGACCCAGTACTTC.

The sample holds one count of this clone. The rearrangement uses TRBV6-5 and TRBJ1-2; 8 bases map to TRBD1. The length of the CDR3 is 13 residues. V lost 5 bases and J lost 6; bases outside the gene matches: 5. The germline V gene has CDR1 MNHEY and CDR2 SVGAGI. In nucleotides, the CDR3 is TGTGCCAGCAGTCGGACAGGGCTGAATGGCTACACCTTC. This encodes CASSRTGLNGYTF.

The chain's CDR3 is CASSGDRLDGYTF. The CDR3 region has the DNA TGTGCCAGCAGCGGGGACCGCCTTGATGGCTACACCTTC. The J gene is TRBJ1-2, the V gene TRBV5-6; D possibly corresponds to TRBD1 (5 bases). Germline V CDR1 and CDR2: SGHDT, YYEEEE. CDR3 length equals 13 residues. Trimming removed 4 bases from V and 6 bases from J, with 13 bases in between.

The chain joins TRBV6-1 to TRBJ2-7; 10 bases are a match to TRBD1. Trimming removed 5 bases from V and 2 bases from J; junction bases left unmatched: 6. CDR3 length: 15 amino acids. CDR1 and CDR2 from the germline V gene are MNHNS and SASEGT. CDR3 region: CASSLNDRGPYEQYF. CDR3 nucleotides: TGTGCCAGCAGTTTGAACGACAGGGGGCCCTACGAGCAGTACTTC.

This chain uses TRBV19 with TRBJ1-4; TRBD1 matches 7 bases. Germline CDR1 LNHDA, CDR2 SQIVND (reference sequence). This CDR3 spans 12 amino acids. V was pared by 5 bases and J by 6 bases, with 0 bases of the junction left unmatched. CDR3 sequence (DNA): TGTGCCAGTAGTGGGACAGATGAAAAACTGTTTTTT. It yields the protein CASSGTDEKLFF. The full variable domain, rest sourced from reference TRBV19 and TRBJ1-4, is DGGITQSPKYLFRKEGQNVTLSCEQNLNHDAMYWYRQDPGQGLRLIYYSQIVNDFQKGDIAEGYSVSREKKESFPLTVTSAQKNPTAFYLCASSGTDEKLFFGSGTQLSVL.

This chain joins TRBV11-3 and TRBJ2-1; D unclear. V lost 1 base to trimming and J lost 11 bases, with 9 bases between them. In germline, CDR1 is SGHNT, CDR2 YENEEA. This CDR3 has 12 amino acids. The CDR3 region has the DNA TGTGCCAGCAGCTTAGGGAGCGAACAGCAGTTCTTC. Translating it yields CASSLGSEQQFF.

V gene TRBV5-1 combines with J gene TRBJ2-3, with 10 bases identical to TRBD2. Per germline, CDR1 SGHRS and CDR2 YFSETQ. J gave up 3 bases and V 7 bases, and 8 bases lay outside the gene matches. The CDR3 has 15 residues. CDR3 DNA sequence: TGCGCCAGCGGATTAGCGGGGGGAGGAACAGATACGCAGTATTTT. This encodes CASGLAGGGTDTQYF.

J is TRBJ2-1 and V is TRBV6-5; TRBD2 matches at 8 bases. The germline V gene encodes CDR1 MNHEY and CDR2 SVGAGI. V dropped 0 bases and J dropped 8; count of bases not matched to a gene: 6. The CDR3 runs 15 residues. The CDR3 bases are TGTGCCAGCAGTTACTCGGGTGGCGGGGGGCATGAGCAGTTCTTC. Its translation: CASSYSGGGGHEQFF.

The chain couples TRBV11-2 to TRBJ2-2, with 11 bases that match TRBD1. V trimming: 1 base; J trimming: 7 bases; junction bases outside the gene matches: 5. Germline V CDR1 and CDR2: SGHAT, FQNNGV. The CDR3 contains 16 residues. CDR3 loop: CASSLVGTGGHGELFF. Here the CDR3 DNA reads TGTGCCAGCAGCTTAGTAGGGACAGGGGGGCACGGGGAGCTGTTTTTT.

The CDR3 coding sequence is TGTGCCAGCAGCTTGGTCGGGGGCCTCCTCACCGGGGAGCTGTTTTTT. Residues: CASSLVGGLLTGELFF. V usage is TRBV5-8 and J usage is TRBJ2-2; the D call may be TRBD1 or TRBD2 (6 bases each). Per the germline V gene, CDR1 is SGHTS and CDR2 is YDEGEE. This CDR3 region has 16 residues. V gave up 0 bases and J gave up 4 bases, with 13 bases separating them.

This chain links TRBV4-3 with TRBJ1-5; 7 bases are a match to TRBD1. CDR3 length: 16 amino acids. The germline CDR1 and CDR2 sequences are LGHNA and YSLEER. Unmatched junction bases numbered 7, after V lost 2 bases and J lost 3 bases. CDR3 DNA sequence: TGCGCCAGCAGCCAATCGATGGGGACAGTCAATCAGCCCCAGCATTTT. It yields the protein CASSQSMGTVNQPQHF.

The V gene is TRBV5-6, the J gene TRBJ2-3; D ambiguous. The ends were cut back, 4 bases at V and 2 bases at J, with 14 bases in the middle. The CDR3 spans 15 residues. CDR1 is SGHDT, CDR2 YYEEEE, per germline. The CDR3 nucleotides are TGTGCCAGCAGCGGGCAATGGGTCCCCACAGATACGCAGTATTTT. This sequence encodes CASSGQWVPTDTQYF. Together with reference TRBV5-6 and TRBJ2-3, the CDR3 gives the full variable domain: DAGVTQSPTHLIKTRGQQVTLRCSPKSGHDTVSWYQQALGQGPQFIFQYYEEEERQRGNFPDRFSGHQFPNYSSELNVNALLLGDSALYLCASSGQWVPTDTQYFGPGTRLTVL.

Only a few counts were recorded for this clone. Different DNA sequences within this sample yield the same CDR3. The chain couples TRBV7-2 to TRBJ1-3; no clear D. The V end lost 5 bases, the J end lost 0 bases, and 2 bases lay between the germline ends. Per germline, CDR1 SGHTA and CDR2 FQGNSA. The CDR3 contains 12 residues. The CDR3 bases are TGTGCCAGCAGCCCCTCTGGAAACACCATATATTTT. The encoded protein is CASSPSGNTIYF.

The chain uses TRBV6-6 and TRBJ1-2, with unresolved D. The CDR3 loop spans 15 amino acids. With 2 bases removed from V and 0 bases from J, the gap between germline ends came to 10 bases. The germline gives CDR1 MNHNY, CDR2 SVGAGI (reference sequence). Here the CDR3 DNA reads TGTGCCAGCAGTTACGATGGGCCTCCTAACTATGGCTACACCTTC. It translates to CASSYDGPPNYGYTF.

The DNA of the CDR3 is TGTGCCAGCTCAACTGGACAGGGGGCATACAGCAATCAGCCCCAGCATTTT. Translated, it gives CASSTGQGAYSNQPQHF. V usage is TRBV18 and J usage is TRBJ1-5, with 11 bases aligning to TRBD1. With V trimmed by 5 bases and J by 1 base, 7 bases remained unmatched. The CDR3 is 17 residues long. CDR1 and CDR2 (germline): KGHSH, LQKENI. The full variable domain, in which reference TRBV18 and TRBJ1-5 provide the parts outside the CDR3, is NAGVMQNPRHLVRRRGQEARLRCSPMKGHSHVYWYRQLPEEGLKFMVYLQKENIIDESGMPKERFSAEFPKEGPSILRIQQVVRGDSAAYFCASSTGQGAYSNQPQHFGDGTRLSIL.